This passage covers 11 T cell receptor beta chains from one sample sequenced in a study of T cell repertoires in ileal Crohn's disease. Some clones are missing from TCRdb's copy, which holds only in-frame ones; the method was immunoSEQ multiplex PCR. This sample has tens of thousands of clones, with roughly 81% found just once. The material sequenced was ileal tissue. The receptors here all came from an adult with Crohn's disease.

The rearrangement joins TRBV10-1 to TRBJ1-4; D perhaps matches TRBD1 (6 bases). The CDR3 is 12 residues long. The germline V and J ends were trimmed by 8 bases and 14 bases, with 18 bases remaining between them. From germline, CDR1 is WNHNN and CDR2 SYGVQD (reference sequence). This CDR3 is CASQTGSEDLFF. CDR3 coding DNA: TGCGCCAGCCAAACAGGGAGCGAGGATCTGTTTTTT.

V and J are TRBV9 and TRBJ2-2; the D gene is possibly TRBD1 (5 bases). The V end was cut by 5 bases, the J end by 4 bases, with 9 bases between. Germline V gives CDR1 SGDLS, CDR2 YYNGEE. CDR3 length: 13 amino acids. The CDR3 loop reads CASRKGFTGELFF. The CDR3 region has the DNA TGTGCCAGCAGAAAGGGGTTCACCGGGGAGCTGTTTTTT.

This clone was detected a few times. V gene TRBV19 combines with J gene TRBJ1-3, with no clear D. The ends were cut back, 6 bases at V and 2 bases at J, with 14 bases in the middle. The CDR3 totals 15 residues. In germline, CDR1 is LNHDA, CDR2 SQIVND (reference sequence). The CDR3 DNA sequence: TGTGCCAGTAGCGTATACACAGAGACTGGAAACACCATATATTTT. Encoded protein: CASSVYTETGNTIYF.

The CDR3, as DNA: TGCGCCAGCAGCCAAGATAGGGGGGGGGCTGGAAACACCATATATTTT. Protein: CASSQDRGGAGNTIYF. The chain carries TRBV4-3 and TRBJ1-3; TRBD1 is a possible D gene (6 bases). With 0 bases removed from V and 2 bases from J, the gap between germline ends came to 11 bases. CDR3 size: 16 residues. CDR1 is LGHNA, CDR2 YSLEER, per germline.

The chain has TRBV5-1 and TRBJ1-6; tentative D call: TRBD1 (6 bases). Germline CDR1 SGHRS, CDR2 YFSETQ. The CDR3 runs to 12 residues. Trimming stripped 3 bases from V and 10 bases from J, with 8 bases between. CDR3 nucleotides: TGCGCCAGCAGCTCCACAGGGTCACCCCTCCACTTT. The encoded protein is CASSSTGSPLHF.

The CDR3 bases are TGTGCCAGCAGCTTAGCGACAGGGGGATCGACTGAAGCTTTCTTT. Translated: CASSLATGGSTEAFF. V gene TRBV11-1 combines with J gene TRBJ1-1; 9 bases line up with TRBD1. The CDR3 consists of 15 residues. CDR1 is SGHAT and CDR2 is FQDESV in the germline V gene (reference sequence). V trimming: 0 bases; J trimming: 5 bases; junction bases outside the gene matches: 4.

This chain links TRBV4-3 with TRBJ1-4, with D possibly TRBD1 on 5 matching bases. The CDR3 length is 15 residues. Germline-derived CDR1 and CDR2 are LGHNA and YSLEER. Trimming cost V 0 bases and J 7 bases, with 12 bases left between them. The CDR3 DNA is TGCGCCAGCAGCCAAGATGGGGGGAACACTGAAAAACTGTTTTTT. Its protein product is CASSQDGGNTEKLFF.

This chain uses TRBV9 with TRBJ2-1; D is perhaps TRBD2 (6 bases). Trimming shortened V by 0 bases and J by 4 bases, and 14 bases separated the two germline ends. Per germline, CDR1 SGDLS and CDR2 YYNGEE. CDR3 length: 16 residues. CDR3 sequence reads: CASSVGRGSTYNEQFF. In nucleotides, the CDR3 is TGTGCCAGCAGCGTAGGGAGGGGTTCAACATACAATGAGCAGTTCTTC.

This chain connects TRBV9 to TRBJ1-4, with TRBD1 identical over 7 bases. The J segment lost 5 bases and the V segment lost 0 bases, leaving 4 bases of the junction unmatched. Germline CDR1 SGDLS, CDR2 YYNGEE. CDR3 length equals 15 residues. The CDR3 protein is CASSVGAGGNEKLFF. The DNA for the CDR3 is TGTGCCAGCAGCGTAGGCGCAGGGGGGAATGAAAAACTGTTTTTT.

This chain connects TRBV7-9 to TRBJ2-7; D possibly corresponds to TRBD2 (5 bases). Between the trimmed V and J ends, which lost 5 bases and 2 bases, there was a span of 13 bases. Germline V gene lookup returns CDR1 SEHNR and CDR2 FQNEAQ (reference sequence). The CDR3 is made up of 14 amino acids. The CDR3 DNA follows: TGTGCCAGCAGCCCAACTAGGGAGACCTACGAGCAGTACTTC. This sequence encodes CASSPTRETYEQYF.

The chain uses TRBV5-1 and TRBJ2-7; TRBD1 matches 8 bases. Germline CDR1 is SGHRS and CDR2 is YFSETQ. The CDR3 consists of 13 residues. The V and J ends lost 3 bases and 5 bases, in that order; junction bases with no gene match: 4. The CDR3 DNA sequence: TGCGCCAGCAGCTCCCAGGGGGCCAACGAGCAGTACTTC. This gives the protein CASSSQGANEQYF.